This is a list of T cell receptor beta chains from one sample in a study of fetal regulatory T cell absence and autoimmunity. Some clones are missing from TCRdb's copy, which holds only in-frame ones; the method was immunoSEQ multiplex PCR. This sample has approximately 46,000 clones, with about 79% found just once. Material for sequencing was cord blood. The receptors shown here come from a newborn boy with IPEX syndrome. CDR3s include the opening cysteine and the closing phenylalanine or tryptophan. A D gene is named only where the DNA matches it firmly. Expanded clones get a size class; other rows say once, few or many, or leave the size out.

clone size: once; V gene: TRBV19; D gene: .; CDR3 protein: CASSEYSYGYTF
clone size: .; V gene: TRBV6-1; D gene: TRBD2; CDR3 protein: CASRGTSPYNEQFF
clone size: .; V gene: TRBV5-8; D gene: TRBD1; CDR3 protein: CASIGWGQGWEKLFF
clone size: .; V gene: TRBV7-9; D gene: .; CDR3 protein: CASSYSRSSYNEQFF
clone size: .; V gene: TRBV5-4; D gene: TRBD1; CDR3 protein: CASSRQGAGELFF
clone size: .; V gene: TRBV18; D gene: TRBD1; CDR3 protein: CASSPLGQGSGANVLTF
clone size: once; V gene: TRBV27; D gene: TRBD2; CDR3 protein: CASSLAGVTDTQYF
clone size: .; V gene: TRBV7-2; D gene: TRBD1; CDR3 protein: CASSPGQGYGYTF
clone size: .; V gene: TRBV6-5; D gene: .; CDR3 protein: CASSYGGAETQYF
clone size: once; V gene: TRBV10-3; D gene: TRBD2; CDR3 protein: CAISELAPNTGELFF
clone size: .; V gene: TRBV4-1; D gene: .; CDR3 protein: CASSQDRAGLVYGYTF
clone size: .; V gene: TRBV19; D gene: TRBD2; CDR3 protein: CASSRASGPIYEQYF
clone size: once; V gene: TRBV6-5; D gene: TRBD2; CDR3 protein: CASSRTSGLSYEQYF
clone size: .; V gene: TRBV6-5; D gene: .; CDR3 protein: CASSYGGAGNTIYF
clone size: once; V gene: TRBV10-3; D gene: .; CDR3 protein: CAISGTRNTGELFF
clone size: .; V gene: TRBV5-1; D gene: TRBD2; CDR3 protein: CASSYRTSGSGETQYF
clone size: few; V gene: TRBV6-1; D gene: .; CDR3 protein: CASTAVGSNQPQHF
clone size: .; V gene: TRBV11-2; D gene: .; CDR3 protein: CASSLSTGYQETQYF
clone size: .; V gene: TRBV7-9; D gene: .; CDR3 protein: CASSLPRRGDTQYF
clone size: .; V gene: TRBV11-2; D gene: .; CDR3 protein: CASSLEGLEAFF
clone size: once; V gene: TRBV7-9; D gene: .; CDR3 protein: CASSLQQETQYF
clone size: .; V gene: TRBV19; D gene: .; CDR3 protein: CASSIHGSGYTQYF
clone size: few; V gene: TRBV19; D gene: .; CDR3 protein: CASSMGPTVQPQHF
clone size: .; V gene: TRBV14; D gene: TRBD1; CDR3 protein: CASSVTGVRTGELFF
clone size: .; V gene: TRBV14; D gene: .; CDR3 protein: CASSQDLASAAGELFF
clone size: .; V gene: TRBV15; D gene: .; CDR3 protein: CATSRKGTDTEAFF
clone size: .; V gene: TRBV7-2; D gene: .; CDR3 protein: CASSLGGVGGGYEQYF
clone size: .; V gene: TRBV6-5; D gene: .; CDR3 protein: CASSTQGFGQPQHF
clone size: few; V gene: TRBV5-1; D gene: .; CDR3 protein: CASSFGDNEQFF
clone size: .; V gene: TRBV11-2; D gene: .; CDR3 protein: CASSLTLSYEQYF
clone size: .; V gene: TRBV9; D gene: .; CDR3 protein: CASTRDGRLTEAFF
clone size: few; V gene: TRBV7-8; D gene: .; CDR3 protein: CASSLRDEQYF
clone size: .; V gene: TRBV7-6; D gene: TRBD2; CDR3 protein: CASSRAGGLGDEQFF
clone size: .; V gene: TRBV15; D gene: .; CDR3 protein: CATATVDHGGELFF
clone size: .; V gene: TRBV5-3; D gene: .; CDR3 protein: CARIEAGPSGELFF
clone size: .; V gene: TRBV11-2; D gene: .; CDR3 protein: CASSLFRAGEKLFF
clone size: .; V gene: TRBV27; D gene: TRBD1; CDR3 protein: CASSSIEGTGGETQYF
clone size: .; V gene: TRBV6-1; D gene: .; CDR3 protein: CASSENSYEQYF
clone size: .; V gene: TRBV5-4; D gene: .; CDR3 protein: CASSLAGGTDTQYF
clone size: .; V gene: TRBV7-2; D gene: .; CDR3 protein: CASSPRTGQPYNEQFF
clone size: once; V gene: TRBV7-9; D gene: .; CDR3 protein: CASSADNYEQYF
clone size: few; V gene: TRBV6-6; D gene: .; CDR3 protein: CASSPLRVGYTF
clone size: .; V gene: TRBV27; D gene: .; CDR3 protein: CASSLYPNYEQYF
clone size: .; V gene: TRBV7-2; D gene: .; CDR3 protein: CASSFPVSYQETQYF